One sample yielded the 5 T cell receptor beta chains listed below, sequenced in a study of CD8+ T cells in alopecia areata. Reverse transcribed after extraction, RNA yielded cDNA as the sequencing template. Using immunoSEQ multiplex PCR, the repertoire was profiled, and TCRdb retains in-frame clones only, with some absent. Altogether about 200,000 clones are present, more than 50% being singletons, with the ten largest covering nearly 5%. Sequenced sample: CD8+ T cells sorted from blood. The receptors originated from a human donor in good health.

The genes are TRBV9 and TRBJ2-3, with 8 bases identical to TRBD2. Germline loops: CDR1 SGDLS, CDR2 YYNGEE. This CDR3 spans 16 amino acids. Germline trimming cut 4 bases from V and 2 bases from J; bases unmatched to any gene: 9. The CDR3 DNA is TGTGCCAGCAGCCCCTCCACTAGCGGCGACACAGATACGCAGTATTTT. Its protein is CASSPSTSGDTDTQYF. Full variable domain (missing parts from reference TRBV9 and TRBJ2-3): DSGVTQTPKHLITATGQRVTLRCSPRSGDLSVYWYQQSLDQGLQFLIQYYNGEERAKGNILERFSAQQFPDLHSELNLSSLELGDSALYFCASSPSTSGDTDTQYFGPGTRLTVL.

The V call is TRBV9, the J call TRBJ1-2; D may be TRBD1 (5 bases). The germline CDR1 and CDR2 sequences are SGDLS and YYNGEE. The CDR3 runs 17 residues. The ends were cut back, 4 bases at V and 5 bases at J, with 24 bases in the middle. The CDR3 is CASSPRTLLRELYGYTF. The DNA of the CDR3 is TGTGCCAGCAGCCCCCGGACACTATTGCGGGAGTTGTATGGCTACACCTTC. The whole variable domain, filled in from reference TRBV9 and TRBJ1-2, reads DSGVTQTPKHLITATGQRVTLRCSPRSGDLSVYWYQQSLDQGLQFLIQYYNGEERAKGNILERFSAQQFPDLHSELNLSSLELGDSALYFCASSPRTLLRELYGYTFGSGTRLTVV.

The CDR3 region has the DNA TGCAGCGCTTCGGACGGTCTCCCCCGTGGCTACACCTTC. Amino acids: CSASDGLPRGYTF. The chain combines TRBV29-1 with TRBJ1-2; D is unclear. This CDR3 contains 13 residues. With 7 bases removed from V and 7 bases from J, the gap between germline ends came to 19 bases. Germline CDR1 SQVTM, CDR2 ANQGSEA.

Only a few counts were recorded for this clone. V usage is TRBV5-4 and J usage is TRBJ2-7; D not resolved. Germline assignment: CDR1 SGHNT and CDR2 YYREEE (reference sequence). The CDR3 is made up of 12 amino acids. V was trimmed by 2 bases and J by 4 bases, leaving 7 bases between them. The CDR3 coding sequence is TGTGCCAGCAGCTTTTGGGGTTACGAGCAGTACTTC. Translation: CASSFWGYEQYF. The full variable domain, rest sourced from reference TRBV5-4 and TRBJ2-7, is ETGVTQSPTHLIKTRGQQVTLRCSSQSGHNTVSWYQQALGQGPQFIFQYYREEENGRGNFPPRFSGLQFPNYSSELNVNALELDDSALYLCASSFWGYEQYFGPGTRLTVT.

The J gene is TRBJ2-7, the V gene TRBV7-9; 7 nucleotides match TRBD2. Trimming took 4 bases from V and 0 from J; bases not matched to a gene: 6. CDR1 is SEHNR, CDR2 FQNEAQ, per germline (reference sequence). CDR3 length equals 15 residues. The DNA of the CDR3 is TGTGCCAGCAGCTCCTCGGGGGGAAGCTCCTACGAGCAGTACTTC. It codes for CASSSSGGSSYEQYF.